This entry lists 28 T cell receptor beta chains sequenced from one sample in a study of beta chain features in type 1 diabetes. Reverse transcribing all isolated RNA meant expressed TCRB transcripts were sequenced. Here immunoSEQ multiplex PCR was the method, and the copy in TCRdb shows in-frame clones only, minus some. This sample yields around 240,000 clones, of which more than 9% are seen a single time; about 0.037% belongs to the top ten. Input material: naive CD4+ T cells from blood. All receptors come from a woman in her late teens or twenties in good health.

This sequence joins TRBV30 and TRBJ2-5, with D possibly being TRBD2 (6 bases). The CDR3 extends over 13 amino acids. V was cut by 1 base and J by 2 bases, with 8 bases left in between. Germline V CDR1 and CDR2: GTSNPN, SVGIG (reference sequence). CDR3 coding DNA: TGTGCCTGGAGTGGCGGGATTCAAGAGACCCAGTACTTC. Encoded protein: CAWSGGIQETQYF.

The CDR3 coding sequence is TGTGCCAGCAGCCGCCCCGGCGGGAGATTAGAGACCCAGTACTTC. This gives the protein CASSRPGGRLETQYF. The chain has TRBV7-9 and TRBJ2-5; 7 bases match TRBD2. Germline CDR1 and CDR2: SEHNR and FQNEAQ (reference sequence). The trim removed 5 bases at V and 4 bases at J, leaving 10 bases unmatched. This CDR3 is 15 amino acids long.

The gene calls are TRBV7-9 and TRBJ2-7; a weak D match, TRBD1 (6 bases). V was cut by 3 bases and J by 1 base, with 7 bases left in between. The CDR3 is 13 amino acids. Germline-derived CDR1 and CDR2 are SEHNR and FQNEAQ (reference sequence). CDR3 coding DNA: TGTGCCAGCAGCTTCGGACAGTCCTACGAGCAGTACTTC. It is translated as CASSFGQSYEQYF.

This clone was counted a few times. This rearrangement joins TRBV6-1 to TRBJ1-5; D call uncertain. The germline V and J ends were trimmed by 4 bases and 8 bases, with 15 bases remaining between them. The CDR3 length is 14 residues. Germline V lookup: CDR1 MNHNS, CDR2 SASEGT. In DNA form, the CDR3 reads TGTGCCAGCAGTGTCTATCCTGTGGCGGAGCCCCAGCATTTT. Its protein product is CASSVYPVAEPQHF.

The J gene is TRBJ2-2, the V gene TRBV19; weak D call: TRBD2 (5 bases). This CDR3 spans 15 amino acids. Trimming took 2 bases from V and 4 from J, leaving 11 bases between them. CDR1 and CDR2 from the germline V gene are LNHDA and SQIVND (reference sequence). The CDR3: CASSITGSTTGELFF. The DNA of the CDR3 is TGTGCCAGTAGTATAACGGGATCCACCACCGGGGAGCTGTTTTTT.

In its sample, this clone was seen a few times. V gene TRBV19 combines with J gene TRBJ2-7; the D is unclear. CDR3 length: 11 residues. V lost 4 bases, J lost 3 bases, and 4 bases lay in between. Germline-derived CDR1 and CDR2 are LNHDA and SQIVND (reference sequence). CDR3 nucleotides: TGTGCCAGTAGTACAGTCTACGAGCAGTACTTC. It is translated as CASSTVYEQYF. Using reference TRBV19 and TRBJ2-7 for the parts outside the CDR3, the full variable domain is DGGITQSPKYLFRKEGQNVTLSCEQNLNHDAMYWYRQDPGQGLRLIYYSQIVNDFQKGDIAEGYSVSREKKESFPLTVTSAQKNPTAFYLCASSTVYEQYFGPGTRLTVT.

The chain recombines TRBV10-3 with TRBJ1-3; perhaps TRBD1 as D (5 bases). The CDR3 extends over 15 amino acids. Germline V gene sequence: CDR1 ENHRY, CDR2 SYGVKD. V shed 2 bases and J shed 2 bases, with 10 bases lying between them. This CDR3 is CAISEKPGAGNTIYF. The CDR3 DNA reads TGTGCCATCAGTGAGAAGCCGGGGGCTGGAAACACCATATATTTT.

The chain employs TRBV7-9 and TRBJ2-1; possible D gene TRBD2, 7 bases. The germline V and J ends were trimmed by 1 base and 8 bases, with 27 bases remaining between them. Per the germline V gene, CDR1 is SEHNR and CDR2 is FQNEAQ (reference sequence). The CDR3 sequence is 19 residues long. For the CDR3, the DNA is TGTGCCAGCAGCTTAGTCCCCCTTAGGGGGAGGGCCGGGGTCCATGAGCAGTTCTTC. Protein product: CASSLVPLRGRAGVHEQFF.

This chain joins TRBV6-5 and TRBJ1-1; D is uncertain. Trimming took off 4 bases at V and 0 bases at J, with 9 bases between the two ends. The germline V gene has CDR1 MNHEY and CDR2 SVGAGI. This CDR3 has 14 residues. CDR3 region: CASSSTRMNTEAFF. In DNA, the CDR3 is TGTGCCAGCAGTTCGACTCGGATGAACACTGAAGCTTTCTTT.

This clone showed up just a few times. The chain carries TRBV18 and TRBJ1-4; D not resolved. CDR3 length: 16 residues. CDR1 is KGHSH, CDR2 LQKENI, per germline. V was pared by 2 bases and J by 0 bases, with 10 bases between. The CDR3 nucleotides read TGTGCCAGCTCACCATCTCGGGTGTCAACTAATGAAAAACTGTTTTTT. Translation: CASSPSRVSTNEKLFF.

This clone was seen more than once but under ten times. V usage is TRBV7-2 and J usage is TRBJ2-7, with TRBD1 matching over 7 bases. The CDR3 length is 13 residues. The germline CDR1 and CDR2 sequences are SGHTA and FQGNSA. With 2 bases clipped from V and 4 bases from J, the junction kept 2 bases outside the gene matches. The CDR3 region has the DNA TGTGCCAGCAGCTTAAGGGGGCGATACGAGCAGTACTTC. Residues: CASSLRGRYEQYF.

The chain combines TRBV5-1 with TRBJ1-1, with D tentatively TRBD1 (6 bases). The germline V and J ends were trimmed by 3 bases and 4 bases, with 16 bases remaining between them. CDR1 and CDR2 (germline): SGHRS, YFSETQ. The CDR3 has 15 amino acids. This chain's CDR3 is CASSSQGGDGTEAFF. CDR3 nucleotides: TGCGCCAGCAGCTCCCAAGGGGGGGACGGCACTGAAGCTTTCTTT. Full variable domain (rest looked up from reference TRBV5-1 and TRBJ1-1): KAGVTQTPRYLIKTRGQQVTLSCSPISGHRSVSWYQQTPGQGLQFLFEYFSETQRNKGNFPGRFSGRQFSNSRSEMNVSTLELGDSALYLCASSSQGGDGTEAFFGQGTRLTVV.

The rearrangement uses TRBV11-3 and TRBJ2-1; maybe TRBD2 (5 bases). The V gene lost 0 bases and the J gene lost 6 bases, with 9 bases spanning the gap. Germline V gene data show CDR1 as SGHNT and CDR2 as YENEEA. The length of the CDR3 is 14 residues. CDR3 in DNA: TGTGCCAGCAGCTTAGAAGTGGGGAGCAATGAGCAGTTCTTC. This gives the protein CASSLEVGSNEQFF.

This clone has only a few counts. Here the CDR3 DNA reads TGCGCCAGCAGCCAAGGTCCCGGGACAGGGGTACGTCAGCCCCAGCATTTT. Amino acids: CASSQGPGTGVRQPQHF. J is TRBJ1-5 and V is TRBV4-1; 10 positions agree with TRBD1. Germline V lookup: CDR1 MGHRA, CDR2 YSYEKL. The V and J ends lost 1 base and 6 bases, in that order; junction bases with no gene match: 9. CDR3 length equals 17 residues.

The CDR3 region has the DNA TGCGCCAGCAGCTTCGGGAGCGGGGCCACTGAAGCTTTCTTT. Its translation: CASSFGSGATEAFF. V is TRBV5-1 and J is TRBJ1-1; perhaps TRBD1 as D (5 bases). The CDR3 has 14 residues. V was cut by 2 bases and J by 4 bases, with 12 bases left in between. Germline loops: CDR1 SGHRS, CDR2 YFSETQ.

This chain connects TRBV19 to TRBJ1-5; maybe TRBD1 (5 bases). V lost 5 bases, J lost 7 bases, and 21 bases lay in between. CDR1 and CDR2 from the germline V gene are LNHDA and SQIVND (reference sequence). This CDR3 is built from 16 residues. CDR3 region: CASSPWDRGMRQPQHF. The CDR3 nucleotides are TGTGCCAGTAGTCCTTGGGACCGCGGGATGAGGCAGCCCCAGCATTTT.

The genes are TRBV18 and TRBJ2-3; 8 bases match TRBD1. Germline V gene sequence: CDR1 KGHSH, CDR2 LQKENI. The CDR3 is 14 amino acids. V gave up 3 bases and J gave up 1 base; unmatched junction bases: 0. CDR3 bases: TGTGCCAGCTCACCGGGACAGGGCACAGATACGCAGTATTTT. Translated, it gives CASSPGQGTDTQYF.

This clone was recorded a few times. J is TRBJ2-3 and V is TRBV19; TRBD1 is a possible D gene (5 bases). Germline assignment: CDR1 LNHDA and CDR2 SQIVND (reference sequence). The CDR3 is made up of 13 amino acids. The ends were cut back, 8 bases at V and 6 bases at J, with 15 bases in the middle. This chain's CDR3 is CASATDSYDTQYF. CDR3 bases: TGTGCCAGTGCGACTGACAGCTACGATACGCAGTATTTT.

V gene TRBV7-9 combines with J gene TRBJ2-3; a weak D match, TRBD1 (5 bases). Germline CDR1 SEHNR, CDR2 FQNEAQ (reference sequence). V was trimmed by 1 base and J by 4 bases, leaving 9 bases between them. The CDR3 is 14 residues long. CDR3 loop: CASSLGARADTQYF. The CDR3 region has the DNA TGTGCCAGCAGCTTAGGCGCCAGGGCAGATACGCAGTATTTT.

This clone has only a few counts. The V gene is TRBV5-1, the J gene TRBJ1-2; TRBD1 is a possible D gene (6 bases). There are 13 residues in the CDR3. V was cut by 2 bases and J by 3 bases, with 8 bases left in between. The germline V gene encodes CDR1 SGHRS and CDR2 YFSETQ. In DNA form, the CDR3 reads TGCGCCAGCAGCTTCAGGGGAGACTATGGCTACACCTTC. It specifies CASSFRGDYGYTF.

This clone has a handful of counts. The genes are TRBV5-4 and TRBJ1-6, with D perhaps TRBD1 (6 bases). This CDR3 region has 17 residues. With 0 bases removed from V and 9 bases from J, the gap between germline ends came to 19 bases. Looked up from germline, CDR1 is SGHNT and CDR2 is YYREEE (reference sequence). The CDR3 is CASSLGGAGGRSSPLHF. In DNA form, the CDR3 reads TGTGCCAGCAGCTTGGGGGGAGCCGGGGGGCGAAGTTCACCCCTCCACTTT. Full variable domain (rest looked up from reference TRBV5-4 and TRBJ1-6): ETGVTQSPTHLIKTRGQQVTLRCSSQSGHNTVSWYQQALGQGPQFIFQYYREEENGRGNFPPRFSGLQFPNYSSELNVNALELDDSALYLCASSLGGAGGRSSPLHFGNGTRLTVT.

A few counts support this clone. This chain connects TRBV29-1 to TRBJ1-2; D uncertain. This CDR3 spans 13 amino acids. V shed 7 bases and J shed 7 bases, with 19 bases lying between them. Germline values: CDR1 SQVTM, CDR2 ANQGSEA. The CDR3: CSAGRDRISGYTF. The DNA of the CDR3 is TGCAGCGCCGGGAGAGACCGGATTAGTGGCTACACCTTC.

This clone was seen more than once but under ten times. The J gene is TRBJ1-5, the V gene TRBV11-2; no clear D. V was trimmed by 0 bases and J by 0 bases, leaving 9 bases between them. The V gene's germline CDR1 is SGHAT and CDR2 FQNNGV. The CDR3 totals 16 residues. Here the CDR3 reads CASSLDGLYSNQPQHF. The CDR3 DNA reads as TGTGCCAGCAGCTTAGATGGACTGTATAGCAATCAGCCCCAGCATTTT.

This clone was seen a few times. The J gene is TRBJ1-5, the V gene TRBV4-2; D is undetermined. The CDR3 totals 14 residues. Germline CDR1 LGHNA, CDR2 YNFKEQ. V lost 4 bases and J lost 5, with 12 bases in between. The CDR3 DNA follows: TGTGCCAGCAGCCCCATGACCGGGGATCAGCCCCAGCATTTT. It specifies CASSPMTGDQPQHF.

This chain joins TRBV19 and TRBJ2-3, with D possibly TRBD1 on 5 matching bases. The V gene lost 6 bases and the J gene lost 3 bases, with 13 bases spanning the gap. Per germline, CDR1 LNHDA and CDR2 SQIVND (reference sequence). The length of the CDR3 is 14 residues. The CDR3 DNA is TGTGCCAGTAGAATACGACAGACAACAGATACGCAGTATTTT. It encodes CASRIRQTTDTQYF.

This rearrangement joins TRBV6-1 to TRBJ2-5; TRBD2 matches at 12 bases. CDR1 and CDR2 from the germline V gene are MNHNS and SASEGT. This CDR3 has 16 amino acids. V was clipped by 4 bases and J by 5 bases; unmatched bases: 8. Here the CDR3 DNA reads TGTGCCAGCAGTGTTCTAGCGGGAGGGCCAGGGGAGACCCAGTACTTC. It encodes CASSVLAGGPGETQYF.

This chain connects TRBV4-1 to TRBJ1-6; no clear D. The germline V and J ends were trimmed by 4 bases and 8 bases, with 18 bases remaining between them. Looked up from germline, CDR1 is MGHRA and CDR2 is YSYEKL. The CDR3 sequence is 16 residues long. CDR3 region: CASSLQWGQRHSPLHF. CDR3 sequence (DNA): TGCGCCAGCAGCCTCCAGTGGGGTCAGCGGCATTCACCCCTCCACTTT.

This clone was observed at least ten times. The chain couples TRBV28 to TRBJ2-3; 7 nucleotides line up with TRBD2. The CDR3 sequence is 16 residues long. Germline CDR1 and CDR2: MDHEN and SYDVKM. The J segment lost 2 bases and the V segment lost 5 bases, leaving 10 bases of the junction unmatched. The CDR3 spells CASSVSGIGATDTQYF. DNA for the CDR3: TGTGCCAGCAGTGTGAGCGGGATAGGGGCCACAGATACGCAGTATTTT.